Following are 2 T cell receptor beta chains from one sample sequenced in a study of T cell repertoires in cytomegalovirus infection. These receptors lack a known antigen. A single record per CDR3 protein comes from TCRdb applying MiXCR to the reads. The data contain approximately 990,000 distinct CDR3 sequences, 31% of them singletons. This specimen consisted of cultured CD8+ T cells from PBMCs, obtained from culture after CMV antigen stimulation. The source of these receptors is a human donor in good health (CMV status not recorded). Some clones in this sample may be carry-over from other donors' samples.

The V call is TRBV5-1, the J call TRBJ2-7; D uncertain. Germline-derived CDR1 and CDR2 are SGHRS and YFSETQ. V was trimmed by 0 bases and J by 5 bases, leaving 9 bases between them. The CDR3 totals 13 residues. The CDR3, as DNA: TGCGCCAGCAGCTTGGGGCCCGCCAACGAGCAGTACTTC. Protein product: CASSLGPANEQYF.

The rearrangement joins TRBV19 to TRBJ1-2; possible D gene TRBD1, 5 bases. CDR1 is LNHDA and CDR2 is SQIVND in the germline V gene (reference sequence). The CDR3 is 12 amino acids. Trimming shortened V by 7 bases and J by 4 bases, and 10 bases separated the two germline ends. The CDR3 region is CASKGPRYGYTF. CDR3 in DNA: TGTGCCAGTAAGGGACCGCGCTATGGCTACACCTTC.